A selection of T cell receptor beta chains follows, all from one sample in a study of T cell responses to AZD1222 COVID-19 vaccine. Some clones are missing from TCRdb's copy, which holds only in-frame ones; the method was immunoSEQ multiplex PCR. The repertoire has 120,000 or so clones, over 75% of them found once; the top ten carry 4.6%. Sequencing used peripheral blood, obtained on day 0 of AZD1222 vaccination. These receptors were collected from an adult in good health. Each CDR3 is given with its conserved first and last residue. The D gene is left open where the match is weak. Expanded clones get a size class; other rows say once, few or many, or leave the size out.

>few|16|TRBJ1-2|TRBD1|TRBV11-2
CASRPARGRRDYGYTF
TGTGCCAGCAGACCAGCGAGGGGGCGGCGTGACTATGGCTACACCTTC
>.|13|TRBJ2-2|.|TRBV18
CASSPYKTGELFF
TGTGCCAGCTCACCGTACAAAACCGGGGAGCTGTTTTTT
>.|13|TRBJ2-5|.|TRBV18
CASSPGLQETQYF
TGTGCCAGCTCACCAGGGCTTCAGGAGACCCAGTACTTC
>once|14|TRBJ1-2|.|TRBV5-4
CASSLTSGAGGYTF
TGTGCCAGCAGCTTGACCTCAGGGGCTGGTGGCTACACCTTC
>.|15|TRBJ2-3|.|TRBV29-1
CSVSGVDGPLNTQYF
TGCAGCGTATCCGGGGTAGACGGACCGCTGAATACGCAGTATTTT
>.|11|TRBJ1-1|.|TRBV5-1
CASSLDTTAFF
TGCGCCAGCAGCTTGGACACTACAGCTTTCTTT
>.|14|TRBJ1-6|TRBD1|TRBV28
CASNRQGSNSPLHF
TGTGCCAGCAACCGACAGGGATCTAATTCACCCCTCCACTTT
>.|13|TRBJ1-1|.|TRBV11-2
CASSSQLNTEAFF
TGTGCCAGCAGTTCACAACTGAACACTGAAGCTTTCTTT
>few|14|TRBJ1-3|.|TRBV11-2
CASSLAGPGNTIYF
TGTGCCAGCAGCTTAGCAGGGCCTGGAAACACCATATATTTT
>.|14|TRBJ2-2|.|TRBV29-1
CSGSLGPNTGELFF
TGCAGCGGTAGTCTTGGTCCGAACACCGGGGAGCTGTTTTTT
>.|15|TRBJ1-1|TRBD1|TRBV7-2
CASSPQGAVNTEAFF
TGTGCCAGCAGCCCACAGGGGGCAGTGAACACTGAAGCTTTCTTT
>.|15|TRBJ1-2|.|TRBV3-1/TRBV3-2
CASSQRSQGSYGYTF
TGTGCCAGCAGCCAAAGAAGTCAGGGGTCCTATGGCTACACCTTC
>.|13|TRBJ2-3|.|TRBV29-1
CSVASPPTDTQYF
TGCAGCGTTGCCAGCCCTCCCACAGATACGCAGTATTTT
>.|14|TRBJ2-3|.|TRBV19
CASSETGSVDTQYF
TGTGCCAGTAGTGAAACAGGGTCGGTGGATACGCAGTATTTT
>.|15|TRBJ1-4|.|TRBV2
CASSENGRPNEKLFF
TGTGCCAGCAGTGAAAATGGCCGACCTAATGAAAAACTGTTTTTT
>.|15|TRBJ2-3|TRBD1|TRBV6-5
CASEEGGTGLDTQYF
TGTGCCAGCGAAGAGGGCGGGACAGGTCTTGATACGCAGTATTTT